This T cell receptor (beta chain) was found in a study of T cells in tuberculosis. In the study overall: A South African cohort included IGRA-negative adolescents, latently infected IGRA-positive adolescents and adults with active tuberculosis. Study observations and caveats: Smaller distances to GMM-specific TCRs suggested their expansion in active tuberculosis.

The ends lost 5 bases at V and 3 bases at J; junction bases unmatched: 5. The CDR3 consists of 14 residues. Germline values: CDR1 SNHLY, CDR2 FYNNEI. The data were produced by immunoSEQ multiplex PCR, yet TCRdb's version contains in-frame clones alone and is incomplete. The sample yields over 40,000 clones, 95% seen once. On this clone: The antigen remains undetermined.

The clonotype was recovered from a donor between 10 and 29 years old with latent tuberculosis or without tuberculosis infection. The sample consisted of PBMCs. The V call is TRBV2, the J call TRBJ1-1, with 8 positions matching TRBD1. CDR3 protein: CASSYGQGDTEAFF. The DNA of the CDR3 is TGTGCCAGCAGTTACGGACAGGGAGACACTGAAGCTTTCTTT.